The 26 T cell receptor beta chains in this list originate from one sample, sequenced in a study of blood T cells in healthy people across ages. A J-beta primer mix and a sample-barcoded 5' primer were used in a second PCR of roughly 7 to 12 cycles. TCRdb re-called the 5' RACE reads with MiXCR, one entry per CDR3 protein. The table includes about 800,000 distinct CDR3 sequences, roughly 25% detected once. These data also featured in a second study, about T cells of mothers and their children.

The specimen was blood. Receptors were obtained from a boy aged 5-17 years in good health.

This clonotype turned up a few times. The rearrangement joins TRBV20-1 to TRBJ2-3; 10 nucleotides align to TRBD1. V was pared by 6 bases and J by 1 base, with 1 base of the junction left unmatched. Germline V gene sequence: CDR1 DFQATT, CDR2 SNEGSKA (reference sequence). The CDR3 consists of 13 residues. The CDR3 loop is CSAGQGGTDTQYF. The CDR3 nucleotides read TGCAGTGCAGGACAGGGGGGCACAGATACGCAGTATTTT.

Only one count was recorded for this clonotype. This chain's CDR3 is CASSLPQPGYNEQFF. CDR3 DNA sequence: TGTGCCAGCAGCTTACCCCAGCCGGGCTACAATGAGCAGTTCTTC. The V call is TRBV7-2, the J call TRBJ2-1; no definite D call. V was shortened by 2 bases and J by 3 bases, with 11 bases between the two germline ends. Germline V gene sequence: CDR1 SGHTA, CDR2 FQGNSA. The CDR3 totals 15 residues. The variable domain in full, completed from reference TRBV7-2 and TRBJ2-1, reads GAGVSQSPSNKVTEKGKDVELRCDPISGHTALYWYRQSLGQGLEFLIYFQGNSAPDKSGLPSDRFSAERTGGSVSTLTIQRTQQEDSAVYLCASSLPQPGYNEQFFGPGTRLTVL.

The genes are TRBV30 and TRBJ2-2; D is uncertain. V dropped 2 bases and J dropped 7 bases, with 11 bases sitting between them. Germline lookup yields CDR1 GTSNPN and CDR2 SVGIG (reference sequence). This CDR3 is 13 amino acids long. The CDR3 DNA follows: TGTGCCTGGAGTTTCCAGACGCTCGGGGAGCTGTTTTTT. Amino acid sequence: CAWSFQTLGELFF.

There are a few counts of this clonotype. This sequence joins TRBV10-2 and TRBJ2-3; 10 nucleotides match TRBD2. The CDR3 has 13 residues. After removal of 10 bases from V and 3 bases from J, the junction contained 4 bases not matched to a gene. In germline, CDR1 is WSHSY, CDR2 SAAADI. The CDR3 DNA sequence: TGCGCCATTCTAGCGGGGGAGACAGATACGCAGTATTTT. This codes for CAILAGETDTQYF.

This clonotype was picked up a small number of times. The V and J genes are TRBV14 and TRBJ1-4; possibly TRBD1 for D (5 bases). The CDR3 length is 15 residues. V was shortened by 5 bases and J by 6 bases, with 16 bases between the two germline ends. The germline V gene has CDR1 SGHDN and CDR2 FVKESK. CDR3 DNA: TGTGCCAGCAGCACCCTCGGGGGACCGGATGAAAAACTGTTTTTT. This codes for CASSTLGGPDEKLFF. Filled out from reference TRBV14 and TRBJ1-4, the complete variable domain reads EAGVTQFPSHSVIEKGQTVTLRCDPISGHDNLYWYRRVMGKEIKFLLHFVKESKQDESGMPNNRFLAERTGGTYSTLKVQPAELEDSGVYFCASSTLGGPDEKLFFGSGTQLSVL.

CDR3: CASSFSIDRGLDTGELFF. The DNA of the CDR3 is TGTGCCAGCAGCTTTTCAATTGACAGGGGGCTGGACACCGGGGAGCTGTTTTTT. The chain joins TRBV7-2 to TRBJ2-2; 10 bases are shared with TRBD1. Looked up from germline, CDR1 is SGHTA and CDR2 is FQGNSA. CDR3 length: 18 residues. V dropped 3 bases and J dropped 3; count of bases not matched to a gene: 10. Combining the CDR3 with reference TRBV7-2 and TRBJ2-2 gives the whole variable domain GAGVSQSPSNKVTEKGKDVELRCDPISGHTALYWYRQSLGQGLEFLIYFQGNSAPDKSGLPSDRFSAERTGGSVSTLTIQRTQQEDSAVYLCASSFSIDRGLDTGELFFGEGSRLTVL.

The chain carries TRBV5-6 and TRBJ2-7; 11 bases align to TRBD2. The germline V gene encodes CDR1 SGHDT and CDR2 YYEEEE. The CDR3 covers 15 residues. Unmatched junction bases numbered 2, after V lost 2 bases and J lost 1 base. The CDR3 sequence: CASSFASGGSYEQYF. In nucleotides, the CDR3 is TGTGCCAGCAGCTTCGCTAGCGGGGGGTCCTACGAGCAGTACTTC.

There are a few counts of this clonotype. V and J are TRBV3-1 and TRBJ1-5, with D uncertain. Trimming cost V 2 bases and J 7 bases, with 12 bases left between them. CDR1 LGHDT and CDR2 YNNKEL come from the germline V gene (reference sequence). This CDR3 is 14 amino acids long. CDR3 amino acids: CASSQSSLGQPQHF. The CDR3 coding sequence is TGTGCCAGCAGCCAATCCTCCTTGGGACAGCCCCAGCATTTT.

At least ten counts were recorded for this clonotype. This sequence joins TRBV7-9 and TRBJ1-4; D remains ambiguous. The V gene lost 1 base and the J gene lost 0 bases, with 9 bases spanning the gap. Germline CDR1 and CDR2: SEHNR and FQNEAQ (reference sequence). The CDR3 covers 16 residues. CDR3 nucleotides: TGTGCCAGCAGCTTAGGACTCGCGGCAACTAATGAAAAACTGTTTTTT. Residues: CASSLGLAATNEKLFF.

This chain uses TRBV6-1 with TRBJ2-7, with 8 nucleotides matching TRBD2. This CDR3 is built from 15 residues. Germline lookup yields CDR1 MNHNS and CDR2 SASEGT. V lost 7 bases, J lost 3 bases, and 11 bases stayed unmatched. The CDR3 region is CASTRSGSSSYEQYF. In nucleotides, the CDR3 is TGTGCCAGCACTCGAAGCGGGAGCAGTAGCTACGAGCAGTACTTC.

V is TRBV20-1 and J is TRBJ2-3; 12 nucleotides align to TRBD2. The V gene's germline CDR1 is DFQATT and CDR2 SNEGSKA (reference sequence). V dropped 2 bases and J dropped 6; count of bases not matched to a gene: 3. CDR3 length equals 14 residues. In DNA form, the CDR3 reads TGCAGTGCTAGATTAGGACTAGCGGGGGATACGCAGTATTTT. Residues: CSARLGLAGDTQYF.

In this sample, this clonotype turned up a few times. This chain uses TRBV6-5 with TRBJ2-5; TRBD2 aligns across 12 bases. V gave up 2 bases and J gave up 5 bases; unmatched junction bases: 18. This CDR3 spans 20 amino acids. CDR1 and CDR2 (germline): MNHEY, SVGAGI. As DNA, the CDR3 is TGTGCCAGCAGTTACACTCGACAGGGGGCTAGCGGGGGGGCCATTGAGACCCAGTACTTC. The encoded protein is CASSYTRQGASGGAIETQYF.

This clonotype was counted a few times. J is TRBJ1-1 and V is TRBV6-2 or TRBV6-3; D remains ambiguous. Trimming cost V 4 bases and J 0 bases, with 12 bases left between them. This CDR3 is 15 amino acids long. Germline V gene lookup returns CDR1 MNHEY and CDR2 SVGEGT. The CDR3 protein is CASSSDRTLNTEAFF. The CDR3 DNA follows: TGTGCCAGCAGTTCAGATCGGACCCTGAACACTGAAGCTTTCTTT.

This clonotype was detected a few times. The junction departs from germline at one end; a sequencing error may be responsible. V and J are TRBV5-5 and TRBJ1-5; D perhaps matches TRBD1 (6 bases). Germline CDR1 is SGHKS and CDR2 is YYEKEE (reference sequence). CDR3 size: 14 residues. CDR3 region: CACSLSGAGEPQHF. The CDR3 nucleotides are TGTGCCTGCAGCTTATCAGGGGCCGGTGAGCCCCAGCATTTT.

This chain connects TRBV15 to TRBJ2-1, with 11 positions matching TRBD2. J gave up 3 bases and V 3 bases, and 16 bases lay outside the gene matches. The CDR3 is 20 residues long. CDR1 LNHNV and CDR2 YYDKDF come from the germline V gene (reference sequence). In DNA form, the CDR3 reads TGTGCCACCAGCAGTCACCGAGGGGCTCCGGGACTAGCGGACTACAATGAGCAGTTCTTC. It encodes CATSSHRGAPGLADYNEQFF.

V gene TRBV5-1 combines with J gene TRBJ2-1; either TRBD1 or TRBD2 may fit D (5 bases each). The CDR3 length is 15 residues. CDR1 and CDR2 from the germline V gene are SGHRS and YFSETQ. V gave up 0 bases and J gave up 8 bases, with 15 bases separating them. The CDR3 region has the DNA TGCGCCAGCAGCTTGGGGGGGACCCTGTACCATGAGCAGTTCTTC. This codes for CASSLGGTLYHEQFF.

In its sample, this clonotype was seen a few times. V gene TRBV29-1 combines with J gene TRBJ2-1; 11 nucleotides match TRBD2. The CDR3 is 13 residues long. V lost 5 bases to trimming and J lost 14 bases; unmatched junction nucleotides: 11. Germline lookup yields CDR1 SQVTM and CDR2 ANQGSEA. The CDR3 DNA is TGCAGCGTTCCCGTAGCGGGAGGGCCGTGGAAGTTCTTC. This translates into CSVPVAGGPWKFF.

This chain uses TRBV5-1 with TRBJ2-1; 10 bases map to TRBD2. The CDR3 totals 19 residues. From germline, CDR1 is SGHRS and CDR2 YFSETQ. J lost 0 bases, V lost 4 bases, and 13 bases had no gene match. CDR3 sequence (DNA): TGCGCCAGCAGCCCGCAATCGACTAGCGGGCGGAGCTCCTACAATGAGCAGTTCTTC. As protein: CASSPQSTSGRSSYNEQFF.

The chain carries TRBV6-1 and TRBJ1-2, with D possibly being TRBD1 (6 bases). V dropped 6 bases and J dropped 1 base, with 27 bases sitting between them. This CDR3 spans 19 amino acids. CDR1 MNHNS and CDR2 SASEGT come from the germline V gene. The CDR3 sequence is CASRPIGSGALPFNYGYTF. Here the CDR3 DNA reads TGTGCCAGCAGGCCTATCGGGTCAGGGGCCCTGCCCTTTAACTATGGCTACACCTTC.

The gene calls are TRBV7-2 and TRBJ2-4; 7 bases align to TRBD2. With 4 bases clipped from V and 5 bases from J, the junction kept 8 bases outside the gene matches. The CDR3 is 15 amino acids. The germline CDR1 and CDR2 sequences are SGHTA and FQGNSA. CDR3 nucleotides: TGTGCCAGCAGCTCACCGGGGGGAAGCCAAAACATTCAGTACTTC. It specifies CASSSPGGSQNIQYF. Variable domain in full (rest from reference TRBV7-2 and TRBJ2-4): GAGVSQSPSNKVTEKGKDVELRCDPISGHTALYWYRQSLGQGLEFLIYFQGNSAPDKSGLPSDRFSAERTGGSVSTLTIQRTQQEDSAVYLCASSSPGGSQNIQYFGAGTRLSVL.

The sample holds a few counts of this clonotype. The V call is TRBV15, the J call TRBJ2-5; D not resolved. The germline V gene encodes CDR1 LNHNV and CDR2 YYDKDF (reference sequence). This CDR3 has 12 residues. V lost 0 bases and J lost 5, with 4 bases in between. The CDR3 region is CATSREPETQYF. The CDR3 DNA is TGTGCCACCAGCAGAGAGCCCGAGACCCAGTACTTC.

CDR3 bases: TGTGCCAGCAGCCAAACCCTTGGCGGGGGTAACACCGGGGAGCTGTTTTTT. Its translation: CASSQTLGGGNTGELFF. The chain employs TRBV14 and TRBJ2-2, with 7 bases fitting TRBD2. V lost 2 bases, J lost 2 bases, and 8 bases stayed unmatched. CDR3 size: 17 residues. The V gene's germline CDR1 is SGHDN and CDR2 FVKESK.

The chain combines TRBV5-6 with TRBJ2-1; D is undetermined. V lost 0 bases to trimming and J lost 10 bases, with 5 bases between them. CDR3 length: 11 amino acids. Germline V gene sequence: CDR1 SGHDT, CDR2 YYEEEE. The chain's CDR3 is CASSLATEQFF. CDR3 nucleotides: TGTGCCAGCAGCTTGGCGACCGAGCAGTTCTTC.

The CDR3 DNA is TGTGCCAGCAGTCGCCTCGGACAGGGGGCTCAGTATTTT. Translated, it gives CASSRLGQGAQYF. The chain combines TRBV12-3 or TRBV12-4 with TRBJ2-3, with 11 bases lining up with TRBD1. The length of the CDR3 is 13 residues. The trim removed 5 bases at V and 12 bases at J, leaving 7 bases unmatched.

The sample holds many counts of this clonotype. The J gene is TRBJ2-5, the V gene TRBV12-3 or TRBV12-4, with D possibly matching TRBD1 (6 bases). This CDR3 has 15 residues. Deletions cut 5 bases from V and 3 bases from J, with 16 bases between. The CDR3 DNA sequence: TGTGCCAGCAGTCAAACACCTAGGACAGAAGAGACCCAGTACTTC. Translating gives CASSQTPRTEETQYF.

The chain carries TRBV27 and TRBJ2-1, with 8 bases fitting TRBD1. The CDR3 covers 15 residues. Trimming at V came to 4 bases and at J to 5 bases, leaving 7 bases not matched to a gene. Germline V lookup: CDR1 MNHEY, CDR2 SMNVEV (reference sequence). The CDR3: CASSYVRGRDNEQFF. For the CDR3, the DNA is TGTGCCAGCAGTTACGTCAGGGGGCGCGACAATGAGCAGTTCTTC.